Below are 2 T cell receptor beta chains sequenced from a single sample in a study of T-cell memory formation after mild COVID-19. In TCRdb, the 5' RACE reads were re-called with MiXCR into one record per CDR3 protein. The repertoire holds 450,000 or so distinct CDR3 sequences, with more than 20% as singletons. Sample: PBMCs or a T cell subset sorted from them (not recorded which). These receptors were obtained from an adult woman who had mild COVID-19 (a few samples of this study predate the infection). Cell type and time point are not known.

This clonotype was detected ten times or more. The DNA for the CDR3 is TGTGCCAGCAGCTTGGGCGACAGACCCTACGAGCAGTACTTC. It encodes CASSLGDRPYEQYF. The chain recombines TRBV5-5 with TRBJ2-7; TRBD1 is a possible D gene (5 bases). The V gene's germline CDR1 is SGHKS and CDR2 YYEKEE (reference sequence). CDR3 length: 14 amino acids. The germline V and J ends were trimmed by 0 bases and 2 bases, with 9 bases remaining between them.

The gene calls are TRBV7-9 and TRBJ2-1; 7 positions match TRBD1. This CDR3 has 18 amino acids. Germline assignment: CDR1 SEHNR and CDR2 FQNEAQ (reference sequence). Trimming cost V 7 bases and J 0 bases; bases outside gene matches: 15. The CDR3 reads CASTPGTAALFSYNEQFF. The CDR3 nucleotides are TGTGCCAGCACCCCGGGGACAGCCGCACTTTTCTCCTACAATGAGCAGTTCTTC.